The 22 T cell receptor beta chains reported below all come from one sample, sequenced in a study of post-analysis software for immune sequencing data. Study outcomes and limitations: Patients carried a handful of TRBV segments more frequently than controls did, and TRBV5-6, TRBV5-1 and TRBV20-1 were among them.

Their antigens are not known. Each TCR beta cDNA library carried unique molecular identifiers. Each CDR3 protein is one row after TCRdb ran MiXCR on the PCR reads. The sample records about 680,000 distinct CDR3 sequences, 59% being singletons. Sequences were obtained from blood. The receptors were sampled from a girl aged 2-10 years with multiple sclerosis.

This clonotype was detected a few times. V usage is TRBV9 and J usage is TRBJ2-1; D might be TRBD1 or TRBD2, each matching 5 bases. The length of the CDR3 is 18 residues. Germline assignment: CDR1 SGDLS and CDR2 YYNGEE. With 1 base removed from V and 5 bases from J, the gap between germline ends came to 22 bases. The CDR3 loop is CASSVRALGVPHNNEQFF. Written as DNA, the CDR3 is TGTGCCAGCAGCGTAAGGGCCCTGGGGGTACCCCACAACAATGAGCAGTTCTTC.

CDR3 sequence: CATSRWTSGTDTQYF. CDR3 in DNA: TGTGCCACCAGCAGATGGACTAGCGGCACAGATACGCAGTATTTT. V gene TRBV15 combines with J gene TRBJ2-3, with 9 nucleotides matching TRBD2. In germline, CDR1 is LNHNV, CDR2 YYDKDF (reference sequence). CDR3 length: 15 residues. J was trimmed by 1 base and V by 2 bases; bases with no gene match: 1.

This clonotype appeared a few times. The rearrangement uses TRBV29-1 and TRBJ2-3; possibly TRBD2 for D (6 bases). Germline values: CDR1 SQVTM, CDR2 ANQGSEA. Trimming took off 4 bases at V and 2 bases at J, with 7 bases between the two ends. The CDR3 sequence is 12 residues long. The CDR3 bases are TGCAGCGTTGGGGGGGTCACAGATACGCAGTATTTT. Protein: CSVGGVTDTQYF.

V is TRBV7-2 and J is TRBJ2-5; D is unclear. Per the germline V gene, CDR1 is SGHTA and CDR2 is FQGNSA. V was shortened by 1 base and J by 0 bases, with 9 bases between the two germline ends. The CDR3 loop spans 15 amino acids. In nucleotides, the CDR3 is TGTGCCAGCAGCTTAGGCTTAAACAACCAAGAGACCCAGTACTTC. Translation: CASSLGLNNQETQYF.

This clonotype was observed once. The rearrangement joins TRBV4-1 to TRBJ2-2; 7 bases map to TRBD1. Trimming took 1 base from V and 5 from J; bases not matched to a gene: 4. This CDR3 spans 15 amino acids. Per the germline V gene, CDR1 is MGHRA and CDR2 is YSYEKL. CDR3 in amino acids: CASSQAGTDTGELFF. CDR3 DNA sequence: TGCGCCAGCAGCCAAGCCGGGACAGATACCGGGGAGCTGTTTTTT.

V and J are TRBV7-9 and TRBJ2-3, with D unresolved. Trimming removed 4 bases at V and 6 bases at J, with 17 bases between. This CDR3 comprises 15 residues. CDR1 is SEHNR and CDR2 is FQNEAQ in the germline V gene (reference sequence). CDR3 bases: TGTGCCAGCAGCTCGTACGGCCTCCCCCACGATACGCAGTATTTT. Amino acids: CASSSYGLPHDTQYF.

The V call is TRBV10-1, the J call TRBJ2-1; 11 positions match TRBD2. This CDR3 comprises 15 residues. Germline CDR1 reads WNHNN; CDR2 reads SYGVQD (reference sequence). Trimming took 3 bases from V and 7 from J; bases not matched to a gene: 5. CDR3 DNA: TGCGCCAGCAGTGATAGCGGGAGGGCCCTGAATGAGCAGTTCTTC. It specifies CASSDSGRALNEQFF.

This clonotype was seen a single time. The chain couples TRBV20-1 to TRBJ2-7; tentatively, D is TRBD2 (6 bases). The germline V gene has CDR1 DFQATT and CDR2 SNEGSKA (reference sequence). Deletions cut 5 bases from V and 7 bases from J, with 21 bases between. The length of the CDR3 is 14 residues. Written as DNA, the CDR3 is TGCAGTGCTGGAACTGTGGGAGGCTGCAATGAGCAGTACTTC. As protein: CSAGTVGGCNEQYF.

The chain combines TRBV27 with TRBJ2-1, with 11 bases aligning to TRBD1. This CDR3 contains 14 residues. The junction had 5 bases not matched to a gene; V was cut back by 5 bases and J by 8 bases. Germline V gene data show CDR1 as MNHEY and CDR2 as SMNVEV (reference sequence). CDR3 protein: CASSEGTGGDEQFF. As DNA, the CDR3 is TGTGCCAGCAGTGAGGGGACAGGGGGGGATGAGCAGTTCTTC.

The genes are TRBV2 and TRBJ2-1; 13 positions agree with TRBD2. The CDR3 has 15 residues. Germline lookup yields CDR1 SNHLY and CDR2 FYNNEI. J gave up 9 bases and V 9 bases, and 11 bases lay outside the gene matches. The CDR3 DNA is TGTGCCAGTAAAAGTGGGACTAGCGGGGTTATTGAGCAGTTCTTC. Translation gives CASKSGTSGVIEQFF.

The J gene is TRBJ2-2, the V gene TRBV5-1; D is unclear. The CDR3 loop spans 15 amino acids. CDR1 is SGHRS, CDR2 YFSETQ, per germline. Trimming took off 4 bases at V and 2 bases at J, with 12 bases between the two ends. The CDR3 coding sequence is TGCGCCAGCAGCCCAGATGCCATTAACACCGGGGAGCTGTTTTTT. It encodes CASSPDAINTGELFF.

V and J are TRBV11-2 and TRBJ1-1, with TRBD1 matching over 7 bases. Germline V gene lookup returns CDR1 SGHAT and CDR2 FQNNGV. The trim removed 3 bases at V and 3 bases at J, leaving 4 bases unmatched. CDR3 length: 14 amino acids. CDR3 in amino acids: CASSFVDRDTEAFF. In DNA, the CDR3 is TGTGCCAGCAGCTTCGTAGACAGGGACACTGAAGCTTTCTTT.

Many counts were recorded for this clonotype. The chain is built from TRBV29-1 and TRBJ1-2, with 7 bases lining up with TRBD1. The CDR3 has 12 amino acids. V was pared by 7 bases and J by 3 bases, with 5 bases of the junction left unmatched. From germline, CDR1 is SQVTM and CDR2 ANQGSEA. CDR3 DNA: TGCAGCGCCGGACAGGCCGACTATGGCTACACCTTC. Translated: CSAGQADYGYTF.

This clonotype was recorded a few times. This rearrangement joins TRBV12-3 or TRBV12-4 to TRBJ1-1; D gene uncertain. V dropped 0 bases and J dropped 5 bases, with 7 bases sitting between them. The CDR3 is made up of 13 amino acids. CDR3 protein: CASSLAPGTEAFF. The CDR3 DNA follows: TGTGCCAGCAGTTTAGCCCCAGGAACTGAAGCTTTCTTT.

The V gene is TRBV13, the J gene TRBJ2-5; D not certain. Germline V gives CDR1 PRHDT, CDR2 FYEKMQ (reference sequence). Trimming cost V 1 base and J 5 bases, with 14 bases left between them. This CDR3 comprises 15 residues. The CDR3 nucleotides are TGTGCCAGCAGCTTAGACGGCCGTGGGTATGAGACCCAGTACTTC. Translating gives CASSLDGRGYETQYF. Supplemented by reference TRBV13 and TRBJ2-5, the full variable domain reads AAGVIQSPRHLIKEKRETATLKCYPIPRHDTVYWYQQGPGQDPQFLISFYEKMQSDKGSIPDRFSAQQFSDYHSELNMSSLELGDSALYFCASSLDGRGYETQYFGPGTRLLVL.

This clonotype came up many times. This sequence joins TRBV7-2 and TRBJ1-1; D is unresolved. V dropped 1 base and J dropped 7 bases, with 10 bases sitting between them. CDR1 and CDR2 (germline): SGHTA, FQGNSA. This CDR3 region has 13 residues. CDR3 sequence (DNA): TGTGCCAGCAGCTTAGGGCGTGGTCGTGAAGCTTTCTTT. Amino acid sequence: CASSLGRGREAFF.

J is TRBJ2-5 and V is TRBV7-2; TRBD2 might be the D (6 bases). Trimming removed 1 base at V and 5 bases at J, with 17 bases between. CDR3 length: 16 residues. Looked up from germline, CDR1 is SGHTA and CDR2 is FQGNSA. The CDR3 nucleotides read TGTGCCAGCAGCTTAGTGGCCGGCGGGACCCAGGAGACCCAGTACTTC. This gives the protein CASSLVAGGTQETQYF.

The chain combines TRBV5-1 with TRBJ2-5, with 9 bases matching TRBD2. The last part of the DNA fits TRBJ2-7 better; the J call may be wrong. Germline CDR1 SGHRS, CDR2 YFSETQ. This CDR3 comprises 14 residues. The CDR3 here is CASRSSSGTYEQYF. The CDR3 bases are TGCGCCAGCAGATCCTCTAGCGGGACCTACGAGCAGTACTTC.

V gene TRBV29-1 combines with J gene TRBJ2-5; TRBD1 is a possible D gene (5 bases). This CDR3 contains 13 residues. Trimming removed 2 bases from V and 3 bases from J, with 10 bases in between. Germline V CDR1 and CDR2: SQVTM, ANQGSEA. The CDR3 protein is CSVEMGREETQYF. Here the CDR3 DNA reads TGCAGCGTTGAAATGGGCAGGGAAGAGACCCAGTACTTC.

This clonotype appeared a single time. The chain couples TRBV13 to TRBJ1-2; maybe TRBD1 (5 bases). This CDR3 has 13 amino acids. The V and J ends lost 7 bases and 6 bases respectively, with 15 bases between them. CDR1 PRHDT and CDR2 FYEKMQ come from the germline V gene (reference sequence). The CDR3 here is CASKPTGGNGYTF. In DNA form, the CDR3 reads TGTGCCAGCAAACCGACGGGGGGTAATGGCTACACCTTC.

The chain uses TRBV6-2 or TRBV6-3 and TRBJ2-7; 9 bases are a match to TRBD1. The CDR3 has 15 residues. Per the germline V gene, CDR1 is MNHEY and CDR2 is SVGEGT. Losses at the gene ends were 8 bases for V and 0 bases for J; bases not matched to a gene: 8. The CDR3, as DNA: TGTGCCAGCGGTACCGGGACAGGGAACTCCTACGAGCAGTACTTC. Amino acids: CASGTGTGNSYEQYF.

Here the CDR3 reads CASSLVLHPGSGANVLTF. Written as DNA, the CDR3 is TGTGCCAGCAGCTTAGTTCTCCACCCGGGGTCTGGGGCCAACGTCCTGACTTTC. The rearrangement joins TRBV7-8 to TRBJ2-6, with TRBD2 as a possible D gene (5 bases). The CDR3 contains 18 residues. The germline gives CDR1 SGHVS, CDR2 FQNEAQ. V lost 1 base and J 1 base, leaving 14 bases between the germline ends.